This T cell receptor (beta chain) was recovered during a study of cytomegalovirus exposure and HLA in healthy donors. Germline CDR1 MNHNS, CDR2 SASEGT. The CDR3 has 17 residues. V lost 3 bases and J lost 5; bases outside the gene matches: 13. PCR employed 60 Vbeta and 13 Jbeta primers. Sequencing was performed with immunoSEQ multiplex PCR; in TCRdb, only in-frame clones are kept and a portion is missing. This sample yields under 150,000 clones, of which 80% to 85% are seen a single time; approximately 2.7% belongs to the top ten. This TCR derives from a boy aged 2 to 9 in good health and CMV-seronegative. The chain recombines TRBV6-1 with TRBJ1-5, with 7 bases fitting TRBD1. Sequencing was carried out using PBMCs. In DNA, the CDR3 is TGTGCCAGCAGTGATCAGTTCCGGGACAGTCTCGATCAGCCCCAGCATTTT. It is translated as CASSDQFRDSLDQPQHF.